Sequencing of this TCR beta chain was carried out in a study of T cell clonotyping in hematopoietic cell transplantation. As concerns this clone: Its antigen is unidentified.

V lost 7 bases, J lost 8 bases, and 17 bases lay in between. Germline V gives CDR1 MNHNS, CDR2 SASEGT. This CDR3 contains 13 residues. Assay: immunoSEQ multiplex PCR; the TCRdb copy retains only in-frame clones and omits some. The data hold about 6,800 clones, with 98% observed a single time. Whole-study findings and limits: At the given depth, recipient repertoires were over 97% de novo clonotypes. Pathologically expanded recipient clonotypes increased progressively from day 30 to day 180 as diversity fell.

Sequenced material: PBMCs, taken 30 days after allogeneic stem cell transplant. The chain links TRBV6-1 to TRBJ1-1, with unresolved D. The origin of this receptor is a male patient aged 60-69 years who had an allogeneic stem cell transplant from a related donor, so the T cells may come from the graft donor. Some clones in this sample may be carry-over from other donors' samples. This CDR3 is CASNPTWLGEAFF. The DNA for the CDR3 is TGTGCCAGCAACCCGACATGGCTGGGGGAAGCTTTCTTT.